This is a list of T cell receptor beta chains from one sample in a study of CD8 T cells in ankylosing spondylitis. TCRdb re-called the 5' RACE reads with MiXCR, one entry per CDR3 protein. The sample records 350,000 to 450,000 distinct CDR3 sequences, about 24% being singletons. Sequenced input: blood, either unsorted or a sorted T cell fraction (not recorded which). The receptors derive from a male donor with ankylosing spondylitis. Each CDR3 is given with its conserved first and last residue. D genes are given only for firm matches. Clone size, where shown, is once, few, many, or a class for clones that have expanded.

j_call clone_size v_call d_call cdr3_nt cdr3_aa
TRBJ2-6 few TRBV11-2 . TGTGCCAGCAGCATATACTCTGGGGCCAACGTCCTGACTTTC CASSIYSGANVLTF
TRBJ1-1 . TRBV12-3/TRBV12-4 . TGTGCCAGCAGACCCACTGCCGGGACGGTGACTGAAGCTTTCTTT CASRPTAGTVTEAFF
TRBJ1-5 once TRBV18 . TGTGCCAGCTCACCAGCAGGGGATCAGCCCCAGCATTTT CASSPAGDQPQHF
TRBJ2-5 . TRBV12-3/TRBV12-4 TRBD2 TGTGCCAGCACAAACCTAGCGGGAGTCAGGGAGACCCAGTACTTC CASTNLAGVRETQYF
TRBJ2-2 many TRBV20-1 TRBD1 TGCAGTGCTAGAGCCGCGGCAGGGGGATCGAACAGACGGGCCGGGGAGCTGTTTTTT CSARAAAGGSNRRAGELFF
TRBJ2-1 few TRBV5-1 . TGCGCCAGCAGCTTCCGCGCGGGACCGTCCTACAATGAGCAGTTCTTC CASSFRAGPSYNEQFF
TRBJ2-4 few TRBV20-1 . TGCAGTGCTAGACAAGTAGCCAAAAACATTCAGTACTTC CSARQVAKNIQYF
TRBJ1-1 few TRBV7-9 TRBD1 TGTGCCAGCAGCCCGGGACAGCTAAGCCAGAACACTGAAGCTTTCTTT CASSPGQLSQNTEAFF
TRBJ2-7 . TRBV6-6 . TGTGCCAGCAGTTACTACGAGCAGTACTTC CASSYYEQYF
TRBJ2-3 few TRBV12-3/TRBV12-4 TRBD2 TGTGCCAGCACTAGGGCCACGGGAGGAAGCACAGATACGCAGTATTTT CASTRATGGSTDTQYF
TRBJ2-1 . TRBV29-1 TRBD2 TGCAGCGGGGGTAGCGGGACGGGGCAGTTCTTC CSGGSGTGQFF
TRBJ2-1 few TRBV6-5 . TGTGCCAGCAGTTACTCTCAGAGACTAGAGTACAATGAGCAGTTCTTC CASSYSQRLEYNEQFF
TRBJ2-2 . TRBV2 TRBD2 TGTGCCAGCAGTGTGATAGCGGGAGCCGGGGAGCTGTTTTTT CASSVIAGAGELFF
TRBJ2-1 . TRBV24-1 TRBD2 TGTGCCACCAGTGATCATCTAGCGGGAGTTTTGGGTGAGCAGTTCTTC CATSDHLAGVLGEQFF
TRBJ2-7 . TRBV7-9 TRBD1 TGTGCCAGCAGCTTAGCGCCCGGGACAGCCTCCTACGAGCAGTACTTC CASSLAPGTASYEQYF
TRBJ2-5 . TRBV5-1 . TGCGCCAGCACCCAGGGTCTGGGGCAAGAGACCCAGTACTTC CASTQGLGQETQYF
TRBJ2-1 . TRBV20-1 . TGCAGTGCCCCCTTAGGGGGAGCTGGGATAAATGAGCAGTTCTTC CSAPLGGAGINEQFF
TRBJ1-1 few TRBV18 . TGTGCCAGCTCACCCGGACATGGGGTTGGATTTGCTTTCTTT CASSPGHGVGFAFF
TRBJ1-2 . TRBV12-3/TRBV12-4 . TGTGCCAGCACTCGGGACTTCTATGGCTACACCTTC CASTRDFYGYTF
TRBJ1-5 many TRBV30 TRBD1 TGTGCCTGGGGGCCGGGACAGGGGAATCAGCCCCAGCATTTT CAWGPGQGNQPQHF
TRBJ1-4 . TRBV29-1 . TGCAGCGTTGAAGATCACGGGGAGGTGGATGAAAAACTGTTTTTT CSVEDHGEVDEKLFF
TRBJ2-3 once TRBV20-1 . TGCAGTGCCGGGCGGCACAGTCCGGAACCAGATACGCAGTATTTT CSAGRHSPEPDTQYF
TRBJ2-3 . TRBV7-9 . TGTGCCGGGACCCGGCCTGGTACAGATACGCAGTATTTT CAGTRPGTDTQYF
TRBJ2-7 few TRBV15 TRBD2 TGTGCCACCAGCAGAGTAGGGCTAGCGGGTAAGAACGAGCAGTACTTC CATSRVGLAGKNEQYF
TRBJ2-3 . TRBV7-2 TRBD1 TGTGCCAGCAGCGCTGGACAGGGCTCCCTGGGCACAGATACGCAGTATTTT CASSAGQGSLGTDTQYF
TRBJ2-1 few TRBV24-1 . TGTGCCACCAGTAAACTCACAGAGCAGTTCTTC CATSKLTEQFF
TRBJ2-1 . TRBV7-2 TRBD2 TGTGCCAGCAGCTTAGTGGCTAGCCAGGGAGGGGAGCAGTTCTTC CASSLVASQGGEQFF
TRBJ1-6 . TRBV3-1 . TGTGCCAGCAGCCACGGACGCCACTATAATTCACCCCTCCACTTT CASSHGRHYNSPLHF
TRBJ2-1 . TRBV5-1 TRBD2 TGCGCCAGCAGCATAGGACTAGCGGGAGCGGCCTACAATGAGCAGTTCTTC CASSIGLAGAAYNEQFF
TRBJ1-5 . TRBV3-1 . TGTGCCAGCAGCCAAGGTTATCAGCCCCAGCATTTT CASSQGYQPQHF